This T cell receptor beta chain stems from a study of blood T cell repertoires in COVID-19. Original processing methods: Reference gene primers were amplified, and this amplification served to estimate nucleated cell counts. Produced via immunoSEQ multiplex PCR; TCRdb's table is partial and in-frame only. V and J calls and clone size are given by that table; D and trimming were obtained from the DNA. Counted here are 150,000 to 200,000 clones, 80% to 90% occurring once; the ten biggest clones make up around 20%. Trimming stripped 2 bases from V and 2 bases from J, with 10 bases between. Germline values: CDR1 SGHTA, CDR2 FQGNSA. The length of the CDR3 is 14 residues.

The J gene is TRBJ2-7, the V gene TRBV7-2; a possible D gene is TRBD2 (6 bases). Sequencing used peripheral blood. This receptor was taken from a woman between 65 and 79 years old who had recovered from COVID-19. The chain's CDR3 is CASSLSSGPYEQYF. In DNA, the CDR3 is TGTGCCAGCAGCTTAAGTAGCGGCCCCTACGAGCAGTACTTC.